The following is a TCR beta chain sequence with its context. The antigen remains unidentified. CDR1 is SQVTM and CDR2 is ANQGSEA in the germline V gene. V dropped 6 bases and J dropped 4 bases, with 9 bases sitting between them. The CDR3 contains 11 residues. Libraries were prepared by immunoSEQ multiplex PCR; TCRdb keeps only in-frame clonotypes and omits some of them. This sample has roughly 40,000 clones, with about nine tenths found just once. The data belong to a study of resident and recirculating memory T cells in vitiligo. The study, taken as a whole, reports: No single dominant TCR clone appeared; lesion clonality varied. TCR sequences were not conserved across biopsy sites or patients.

No change in lesions over the prior 6 months defined stable disease. Input material: blood. The receptor was isolated from a male donor with vitiligo. V gene TRBV29-1 combines with J gene TRBJ1-2, with D unresolved. The CDR3 nucleotides are TGCAGCGTCCTTGACACCTATGGCTACACCTTC. Protein: CSVLDTYGYTF.